The subject of this entry is one T cell receptor beta chain. This record belongs to a study of CD8 T cells in ankylosing spondylitis. This CDR3 is built from 14 residues. With 0 bases removed from V and 8 bases from J, the gap between germline ends came to 15 bases. Per germline, CDR1 SGHNT and CDR2 YYREEE (reference sequence). From the 5' RACE reads, TCRdb called clonotypes with MiXCR, one entry per CDR3 protein. This table holds roughly 200,000 distinct CDR3 sequences, roughly 25% found once. The V call is TRBV5-4, the J call TRBJ2-7; a possible D gene is TRBD2 (6 bases). This clonotype was sampled from a male donor with ankylosing spondylitis or in good health (not recorded which). Sequencing was carried out using blood, either unsorted or a sorted T cell fraction (not recorded which). For the CDR3, the DNA is TGTGCCAGCAGCTTGGTCGGCGGGATATCGCAGCAGTACTTC. This codes for CASSLVGGISQQYF.